This T cell receptor (beta chain) was sequenced in a study of blood T cell repertoires in COVID-19. Study-wide background: Acute-phase and convalescent COVID-19 samples originated in the United States, Italy and Spain. From T cells, B-cell-depleted T cells, or PBMCs came the material, which was cDNA or gDNA.

Authors' analysis steps: Estimation of nucleated cell counts relied on the amplification of reference gene primers. The assay was immunoSEQ multiplex PCR, and TCRdb's table has in-frame clones only and misses some. The V and J calls and clone size come from that table; D and trimming were worked out from the DNA. The sample yields over 110,000 clones, roughly 88% seen once. This receptor was taken from a man aged 55 to 70 with active or convalescent COVID-19. Sequencing used peripheral blood.

The CDR3 loop reads CAWRWASNEKLFF. The CDR3 DNA reads as TGTGCCTGGAGATGGGCGTCTAATGAAAAACTGTTTTTT. This chain uses TRBV30 with TRBJ1-4; D is uncertain. CDR1 is GTSNPN, CDR2 SVGIG, per germline (reference sequence). The CDR3 is 13 residues long. V shed 3 bases and J shed 3 bases, with 8 bases lying between them.